Listed below are T cell receptor beta chains from one sample, sequenced in a study of T cell changes during pregnancy in multiple sclerosis. Clones were sequenced by immunoSEQ multiplex PCR, and TCRdb holds only the in-frame ones, with some missing. The sample records about 100,000 clones, 85% to 95% being singletons. This specimen consisted of peripheral blood, obtained in the first trimester of pregnancy. The receptors derive from a female donor with multiple sclerosis, enrolled in a pregnancy study. CDR3s include the opening cysteine and the closing phenylalanine or tryptophan. A D gene is named only where the DNA matches it firmly. Not all rows give a size; the values are once, few, many and, for expanded clones, a class.

. | TRBJ1-2 | TRBV28 | . | CASWGRIGYGYTF | TGTGCCAGCTGGGGGCGCATTGGCTATGGCTACACCTTC
. | TRBJ2-5 | TRBV27 | . | CASSFLVGGTQETQYF | TGTGCCAGCAGTTTTCTAGTGGGAGGCACCCAAGAGACCCAGTACTTC
. | TRBJ1-1 | TRBV11-3 | . | CASSLVRNTEAFF | TGTGCCAGCAGCTTGGTCAGGAACACTGAAGCTTTCTTT
. | TRBJ2-1 | TRBV6-5 | TRBD2 | CASSYERVSGRSEQFF | TGTGCCAGCAGTTATGAGCGGGTTAGCGGGAGATCTGAGCAGTTCTTC
. | TRBJ2-1 | TRBV7-6 | . | CASSLGAYNEQFF | TGTGCCAGCAGCTTAGGAGCTTACAATGAGCAGTTCTTC
once | TRBJ1-2 | TRBV19 | TRBD1 | CASSIRDRKGLSGYTF | TGTGCCAGTAGTATCCGGGACAGAAAGGGCCTTTCTGGCTACACCTTC
. | TRBJ2-6 | TRBV5-4 | TRBD1 | CASSPPGQRSGANVLTF | TGTGCCAGCAGCCCCCCGGGACAGCGCTCTGGGGCCAACGTCCTGACTTTC
. | TRBJ2-7 | TRBV28 | . | CASSAAREQYF | TGTGCCAGCAGTGCCGCCCGGGAGCAGTACTTC
. | TRBJ1-4 | TRBV7-8 | TRBD1 | CASSLGGTGVLEKLFF | TGTGCCAGCAGCTTAGGAGGGACAGGGGTTTTGGAAAAACTGTTTTTT
. | TRBJ1-1 | TRBV6-5 | . | CASRRGVEAFF | TGTGCCAGCAGACGGGGAGTTGAAGCTTTCTTT
. | TRBJ1-6 | TRBV30 | . | CAWSNTGYYSPLHF | TGTGCCTGGAGTAACACAGGGTACTATTCACCCCTCCACTTT
. | TRBJ1-4 | TRBV2 | . | CASSWDNNEKLFF | TGTGCCAGCAGCTGGGACAATAATGAAAAACTGTTTTTT
. | TRBJ1-4 | TRBV6-1 | TRBD1 | CASKGTVRGEKLFF | TGTGCCAGCAAGGGGACAGTGAGAGGTGAAAAACTGTTTTTT
. | TRBJ1-1 | TRBV28 | . | CASSFRGAEAFF | TGTGCCAGCAGTTTTAGGGGCGCCGAAGCTTTCTTT
. | TRBJ1-4 | TRBV28 | . | CASSSTGPNEKLFF | TGTGCCAGCAGTTCAACAGGGCCTAATGAAAAACTGTTTTTT
. | TRBJ2-1 | TRBV2 | . | CASIPTLINEQFF | TGTGCCAGCATCCCGACTTTAATTAATGAGCAGTTCTTC
. | TRBJ2-1 | TRBV5-1 | TRBD2 | CASSFGLAGGLEINEQFF | TGCGCCAGCAGCTTTGGACTAGCGGGAGGGCTTGAAATCAATGAGCAGTTCTTC
. | TRBJ2-3 | TRBV5-4 | . | CASSLEAWGEYTDTQYF | TGTGCCAGCAGCTTGGAAGCTTGGGGGGAATACACAGATACGCAGTATTTT
. | TRBJ2-1 | TRBV29-1 | TRBD2 | CSVDGLAGNEQFF | TGCAGCGTAGACGGACTAGCGGGCAATGAGCAGTTCTTC
. | TRBJ2-4 | TRBV28 | . | CASSFGAPGIQYF | TGTGCCAGCAGTTTCGGAGCTCCGGGCATTCAGTACTTC
once | TRBJ2-2 | TRBV25-1 | . | CASSPLLLDSWDTGELFF | TGTGCCAGCAGTCCCTTACTACTGGACAGCTGGGACACCGGGGAGCTGTTTTTT
few | TRBJ2-1 | TRBV19 | . | CASSIVAGPTYNEQFF | TGTGCCAGTAGTATTGTGGCGGGACCAACTTACAATGAGCAGTTCTTC
. | TRBJ2-7 | TRBV6-6 | . | CASSTRQRLITYEQYF | TGTGCCAGCAGTACCCGACAGCGTCTAATTACCTACGAGCAGTACTTC
. | TRBJ2-2 | TRBV4-2 | TRBD2 | CASSQDRTSGSSGTGELFF | TGTGCCAGCAGCCAAGATCGGACTAGCGGGAGTTCGGGCACCGGGGAGCTGTTTTTT
. | TRBJ2-1 | TRBV29-1 | . | CSHLRQGEQFF | TGCAGCCACCTCCGGCAGGGTGAGCAGTTCTTC
. | TRBJ2-1 | TRBV7-8 | . | CASSLARGNEQFF | TGTGCCAGCAGCTTAGCTAGGGGGAATGAGCAGTTCTTC
once | TRBJ2-5 | TRBV29-1 | TRBD2 | CSVTRAGVRETQYF | TGCAGCGTGACGCGAGCGGGAGTACGGGAGACCCAGTACTTC
. | TRBJ2-1 | TRBV28 | . | CASSPQGRGYNEQFF | TGTGCCAGCAGTCCCCAGGGTAGGGGCTACAATGAGCAGTTCTTC
. | TRBJ2-3 | TRBV18 | . | CASSPPQGRFGTDTQYF | TGTGCCAGCTCACCCCCACAGGGCCGATTTGGTACAGATACGCAGTATTTT
. | TRBJ2-7 | TRBV14 | . | CASSQAATGNYEQYF | TGTGCCAGCAGCCAAGCTGCGACAGGAAACTACGAGCAGTACTTC
. | TRBJ2-1 | TRBV28 | . | CASSFVRPYNEQFF | TGTGCCAGCAGTTTTGTGCGGCCCTACAATGAGCAGTTCTTC
. | TRBJ2-5 | TRBV25-1 | . | CASSEFGVQETQYF | TGTGCCAGCAGTGAATTCGGTGTCCAAGAGACCCAGTACTTC
once | TRBJ2-7 | TRBV29-1 | . | CSVSTGAISYEQYF | TGCAGCGTTAGTACAGGAGCAATATCCTACGAGCAGTACTTC
. | TRBJ2-3 | TRBV30 | . | CAWSPRLGISTDTQYF | TGTGCCTGGAGCCCCCGACTAGGGATAAGCACAGATACGCAGTATTTT
. | TRBJ2-3 | TRBV5-6 | TRBD2 | CASSLEVSSSGGRDTQYF | TGTGCCAGCAGCTTGGAGGTGTCGTCTAGCGGAGGGCGGGATACGCAGTATTTT
. | TRBJ2-7 | TRBV21-1 | . | CASSPKNRTSGVPSSYEQYF | TGTGCCAGCAGCCCAAAGAATAGAACTAGCGGAGTTCCAAGCTCCTACGAGCAGTACTTC
. | TRBJ2-7 | TRBV12-1 | . | CASSFLKRGSSYEQYF | TGTGCCAGCAGCTTTCTTAAGCGGGGGAGCTCCTACGAGCAGTACTTC
medium-sized | TRBJ2-1 | TRBV30 | TRBD1 | CAWSVGTGRMDEQFF | TGTGCCTGGAGTGTCGGGACAGGGCGGATGGATGAGCAGTTCTTC
. | TRBJ2-7 | TRBV28 | . | CASSFNIWGESYEQYF | TGTGCCAGCAGTTTTAATATATGGGGGGAATCCTACGAGCAGTACTTC
. | TRBJ2-5 | TRBV15 | TRBD2 | CATSGAGLALQETQYF | TGTGCCACCAGCGGAGCGGGACTAGCGCTCCAAGAGACCCAGTACTTC
. | TRBJ2-3 | TRBV6-4 | TRBD2 | CASSDSGGRGTDTQYF | TGTGCCAGCAGTGACTCGGGCGGGAGAGGTACAGATACGCAGTATTTT
. | TRBJ2-3 | TRBV4-2 | . | CASSQELTEGAFRGYTDTQYF | TGTGCCAGCAGCCAAGAGTTAACAGAGGGTGCCTTCCGAGGGTACACAGATACGCAGTATTTT
. | TRBJ2-1 | TRBV30 | TRBD2 | CAWMTSGSSNEQFF | TGTGCCTGGATGACTAGCGGGAGTTCCAATGAGCAGTTCTTC
. | TRBJ1-5 | TRBV28 | . | CASSHDRFNQPQHF | TGTGCCAGCAGTCATGACAGATTTAATCAGCCCCAGCATTTT
. | TRBJ2-7 | TRBV5-1 | . | CASSLVSGMRSYEQYF | TGCGCCAGCAGCTTGGTTTCGGGGATGAGGTCCTACGAGCAGTACTTC
once | TRBJ1-2 | TRBV19 | . | CASSPGTRGSYGYTF | TGTGCCAGTAGCCCCGGGACCAGGGGTAGCTATGGCTACACCTTC
. | TRBJ2-2 | TRBV14 | . | CASKSNSNTGELFF | TGTGCCAGCAAATCGAACAGTAACACCGGGGAGCTGTTTTTT
. | TRBJ1-1 | TRBV5-4 | . | CASSFNRLMNTEAFF | TGTGCCAGCAGCTTTAATCGGTTAATGAACACTGAAGCTTTCTTT
few | TRBJ1-5 | TRBV30 | . | CAWSWDGGRSQPQHF | TGTGCCTGGAGTTGGGATGGGGGCCGTAGTCAGCCCCAGCATTTT